This is a list of T cell receptor beta chains from one sample in a study of T cells in Graves' hyperthyroidism and ophthalmopathy. Using its own MiXCR run on the multiplex PCR reads, TCRdb lists one record per CDR3 protein. The data hold 500,000 to 650,000 distinct CDR3 sequences, with about 20% observed a single time. Sequencing was performed on blood. These receptors were collected from a man in his forties with Graves' ophthalmopathy. CDR3s include the opening cysteine and the closing phenylalanine or tryptophan. Fields, in order: J gene, V gene, clone size, D gene, CDR3 DNA, CDR3 protein. The D gene is left open where the match is weak. Some rows mark clone size as missing; the rest say once, few, many or name a class of expanded clone.

TRBJ1-6	TRBV5-1	few	TRBD1	TGCGCCAGCAGCAAGGACAGGGCGAATTCACCCCTCCACTTT	CASSKDRANSPLHF
TRBJ2-1	TRBV5-5	few	-	TGTGCCAGCAGCTCGGGACGGGGCTCCTACAATGAGCAGTTCTTC	CASSSGRGSYNEQFF
TRBJ1-5	TRBV6-1	many	-	TGTGCCAGCAAACAGGGTTCTGAATATGGCAATCAGCCCCAGCATTTT	CASKQGSEYGNQPQHF
TRBJ2-2	TRBV2	many	-	TGTGCCAGCGGGAACCAGGGGTACACCGGGGAGCTGTTTTTT	CASGNQGYTGELFF
TRBJ1-3	TRBV18	few	-	TGTGCCAGCTCACCACCGTGGGAGGGGCCGCCCTTCTCTGGAAACACCATATATTTT	CASSPPWEGPPFSGNTIYF
TRBJ1-1	TRBV12-3/TRBV12-4	once	TRBD1	TGTGCCAGCAGTATCACAGGGGCCACTGAAGCTTTCTTT	CASSITGATEAFF
TRBJ2-4	TRBV13	few	TRBD2	TGTGCCAGCCGGACTAGTGGAAACATTCAGTACTTC	CASRTSGNIQYF
TRBJ2-1	TRBV20-1	few	TRBD2	TGCAGTGCTAGAGATAGTGCCTGGGGACTAGCGGTCCATGAGCAGTTCTTC	CSARDSAWGLAVHEQFF
TRBJ2-1	TRBV5-6	-	TRBD2	TGTGCCAGCAGCTTGGGACAGACCGGGGGGAATGAGCAGTTCTTC	CASSLGQTGGNEQFF
TRBJ2-1	TRBV12-3/TRBV12-4	many	TRBD2	TGTGCCAGCAGTTTAGGTCTAGCGGTAGTCAACAATGAGCAGTTCTTC	CASSLGLAVVNNEQFF
TRBJ2-7	TRBV9	-	TRBD2	TGTGCCAGCAGCCGTTTCGGGAGACTAGCGGGAGGAGGGCTCTACGAGCAGTACTTC	CASSRFGRLAGGGLYEQYF
TRBJ2-7	TRBV27	many	TRBD2	TGTGCCAGCAGATTAGGACTAGCCCACTCCTACGAGCAGTACTTC	CASRLGLAHSYEQYF
TRBJ2-7	TRBV5-1	-	-	TGCGCCAGCAGCCGTAGACTGGGAACCGAGCAGTACTTC	CASSRRLGTEQYF
TRBJ2-1	TRBV20-1	few	TRBD2	TGCAGTGCCAGGGGAATGGCGGGAGGGCCAAATAACAATGAGCAGTTCTTC	CSARGMAGGPNNNEQFF
TRBJ2-7	TRBV20-1	few	-	TGCAGTGCTCGGATGACAGGAACCTACGAGCAGTACTTC	CSARMTGTYEQYF
TRBJ2-6	TRBV5-1	many	-	TGCGCCAGCAGCTTGGCCTCGGGATTAAGAGGGGCCAACGTCCTGACTTTC	CASSLASGLRGANVLTF
TRBJ2-3	TRBV25-1	few	TRBD2	TGTGCCAGCAGCGAGAAAGGACTAGCGGGGGGGCCCGTTATAGATACGCAGTATTTT	CASSEKGLAGGPVIDTQYF
TRBJ1-2	TRBV7-9	few	-	TGTGCCAGCAGCCGAGCTGGGGACCTGGCTGGCTACACCTTC	CASSRAGDLAGYTF
TRBJ2-1	TRBV20-1	-	TRBD2	TGCAGTGCTAAGCGGGGACCCAGGGATGAGCAGTTCTTC	CSAKRGPRDEQFF
TRBJ2-5	TRBV20-1	many	-	TGCAGTGCTAGGTCAGATAGCTTCCAAGAGACCCAGTACTTC	CSARSDSFQETQYF
TRBJ2-2	TRBV2	many	-	TGTGCCAGCAGTATGGGCTCCGGCAATACCGGGGAGCTGTTTTTT	CASSMGSGNTGELFF
TRBJ1-2	TRBV3-1	many	-	TGTGCCAGCAGCCAGCCGGGCCTTGGCTACACCTTC	CASSQPGLGYTF